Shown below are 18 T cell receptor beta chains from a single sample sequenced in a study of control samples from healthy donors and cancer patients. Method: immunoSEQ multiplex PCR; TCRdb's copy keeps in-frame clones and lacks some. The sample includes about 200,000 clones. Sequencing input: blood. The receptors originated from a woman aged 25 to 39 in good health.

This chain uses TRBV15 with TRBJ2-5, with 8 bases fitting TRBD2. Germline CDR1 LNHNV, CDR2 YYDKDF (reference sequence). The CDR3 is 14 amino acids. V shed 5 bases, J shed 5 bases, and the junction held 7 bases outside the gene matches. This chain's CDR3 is CATSRTGGAETQYF. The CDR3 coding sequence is TGTGCCACCAGCCGTACCGGGGGGGCGGAGACCCAGTACTTC.

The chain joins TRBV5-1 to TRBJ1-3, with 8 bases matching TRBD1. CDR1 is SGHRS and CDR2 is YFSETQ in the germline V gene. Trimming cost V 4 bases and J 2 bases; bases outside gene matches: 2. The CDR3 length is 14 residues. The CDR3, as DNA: TGCGCCAGCAGCCTGGACAGGGCTGGAAACACCATATATTTT. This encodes CASSLDRAGNTIYF.

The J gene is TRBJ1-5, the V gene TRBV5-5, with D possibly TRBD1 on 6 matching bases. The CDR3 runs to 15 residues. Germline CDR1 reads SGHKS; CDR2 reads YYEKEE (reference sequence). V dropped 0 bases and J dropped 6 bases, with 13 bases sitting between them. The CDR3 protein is CASSLAQGHFQPQHF. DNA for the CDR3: TGTGCCAGCAGCTTGGCTCAGGGACACTTTCAGCCCCAGCATTTT.

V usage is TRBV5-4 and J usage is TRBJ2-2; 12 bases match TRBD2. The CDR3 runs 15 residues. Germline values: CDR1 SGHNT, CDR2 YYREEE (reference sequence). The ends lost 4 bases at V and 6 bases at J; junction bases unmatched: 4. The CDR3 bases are TGTGCCAGCAGCCCGCGACTAGCGGGAGCCGGGGAGCTGTTTTTT. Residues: CASSPRLAGAGELFF.

The CDR3 sequence is CASSIEGRGHGYTF. The CDR3 DNA sequence: TGTGCCAGTAGTATAGAAGGCAGGGGACACGGCTACACCTTC. The chain is built from TRBV19 and TRBJ1-2, with D perhaps TRBD1 (6 bases). Germline V gene lookup returns CDR1 LNHDA and CDR2 SQIVND (reference sequence). The V gene lost 0 bases and the J gene lost 8 bases, with 13 bases spanning the gap. This CDR3 comprises 14 residues.

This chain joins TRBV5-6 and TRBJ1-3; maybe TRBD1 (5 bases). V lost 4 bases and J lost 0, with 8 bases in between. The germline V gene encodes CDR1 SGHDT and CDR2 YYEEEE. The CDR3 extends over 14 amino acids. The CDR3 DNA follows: TGTGCCAGCAGCCGCAGGGTCTCTGGAAACACCATATATTTT. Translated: CASSRRVSGNTIYF. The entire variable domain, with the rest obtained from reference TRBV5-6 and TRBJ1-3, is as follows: DAGVTQSPTHLIKTRGQQVTLRCSPKSGHDTVSWYQQALGQGPQFIFQYYEEEERQRGNFPDRFSGHQFPNYSSELNVNALLLGDSALYLCASSRRVSGNTIYFGEGSWLTVV.

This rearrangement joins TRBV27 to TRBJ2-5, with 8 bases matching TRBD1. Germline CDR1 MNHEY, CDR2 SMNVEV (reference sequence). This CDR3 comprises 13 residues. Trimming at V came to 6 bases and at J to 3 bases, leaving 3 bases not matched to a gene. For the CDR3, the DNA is TGTGCCAGCAGCCGGGACAGGAAAGAGACCCAGTACTTC. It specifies CASSRDRKETQYF.

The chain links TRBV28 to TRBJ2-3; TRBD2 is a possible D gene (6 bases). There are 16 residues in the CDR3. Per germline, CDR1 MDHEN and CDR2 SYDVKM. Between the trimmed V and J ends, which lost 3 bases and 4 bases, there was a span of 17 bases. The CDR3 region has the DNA TGTGCCAGCAGTTTGCTTTGGGGTAGCGGCTCAGATACGCAGTATTTT. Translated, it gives CASSLLWGSGSDTQYF. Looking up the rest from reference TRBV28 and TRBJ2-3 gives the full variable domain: DVKVTQSSRYLVKRTGEKVFLECVQDMDHENMFWYRQDPGLGLRLIYFSYDVKMKEKGDIPEGYSVSREKKERFSLILESASTNQTSMYLCASSLLWGSGSDTQYFGPGTRLTVL.

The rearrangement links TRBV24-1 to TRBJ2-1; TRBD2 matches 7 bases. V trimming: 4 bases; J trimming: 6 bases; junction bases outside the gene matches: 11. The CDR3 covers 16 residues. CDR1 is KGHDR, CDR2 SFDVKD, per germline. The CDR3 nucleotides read TGTGCCACCAGTGAATCCGGGACTAAAATATTCAATGAGCAGTTCTTC. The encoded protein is CATSESGTKIFNEQFF.

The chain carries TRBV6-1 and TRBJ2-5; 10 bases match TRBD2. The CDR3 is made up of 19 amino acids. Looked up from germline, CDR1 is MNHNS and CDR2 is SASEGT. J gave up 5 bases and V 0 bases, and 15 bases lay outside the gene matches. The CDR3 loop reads CASSEARQRGGLLRETQYF. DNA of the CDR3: TGTGCCAGCAGTGAAGCTCGCCAGCGGGGGGGCCTCCTACGGGAGACCCAGTACTTC.

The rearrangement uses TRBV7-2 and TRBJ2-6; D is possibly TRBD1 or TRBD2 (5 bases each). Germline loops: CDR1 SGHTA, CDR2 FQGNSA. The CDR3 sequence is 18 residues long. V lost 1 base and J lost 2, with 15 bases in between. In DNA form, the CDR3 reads TGTGCCAGCAGCTTAGTTGCAGGGACCCCCACTGGGGCCAACGTCCTGACTTTC. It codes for CASSLVAGTPTGANVLTF.

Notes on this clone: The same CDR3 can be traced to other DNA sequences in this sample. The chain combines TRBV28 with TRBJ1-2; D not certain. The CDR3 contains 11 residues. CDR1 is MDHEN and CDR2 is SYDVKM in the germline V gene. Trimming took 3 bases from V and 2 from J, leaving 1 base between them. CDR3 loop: CASSLNYGYTF. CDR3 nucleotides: TGTGCCAGCAGTTTGAACTATGGCTACACCTTC.

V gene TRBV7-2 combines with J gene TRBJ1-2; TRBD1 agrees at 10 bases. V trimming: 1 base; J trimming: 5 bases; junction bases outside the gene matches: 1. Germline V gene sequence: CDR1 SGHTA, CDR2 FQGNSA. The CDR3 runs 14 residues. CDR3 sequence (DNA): TGTGCCAGCAGCTTAGGGACAGGGGGGTATGGCTACACCTTC. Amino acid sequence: CASSLGTGGYGYTF. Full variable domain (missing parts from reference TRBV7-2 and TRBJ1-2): GAGVSQSPSNKVTEKGKDVELRCDPISGHTALYWYRQSLGQGLEFLIYFQGNSAPDKSGLPSDRFSAERTGGSVSTLTIQRTQQEDSAVYLCASSLGTGGYGYTFGSGTRLTVV.

The DNA for the CDR3 is TGTGCCAGCAGCTTGAGCGGGGGGGCCTTTAATGAGCAGTTCTTC. This translates into CASSLSGGAFNEQFF. The rearrangement uses TRBV5-4 and TRBJ2-1, with TRBD2 identical over 10 bases. CDR3 length: 15 amino acids. Germline V CDR1 and CDR2: SGHNT, YYREEE (reference sequence). V was pared by 1 base and J by 7 bases, with 5 bases of the junction left unmatched.

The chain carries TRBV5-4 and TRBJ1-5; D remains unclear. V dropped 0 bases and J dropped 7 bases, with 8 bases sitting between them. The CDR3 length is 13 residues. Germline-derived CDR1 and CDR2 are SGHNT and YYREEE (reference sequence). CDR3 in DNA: TGTGCCAGCAGCTTGGGAATGGGGCAGCCCCAGCATTTT. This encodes CASSLGMGQPQHF.

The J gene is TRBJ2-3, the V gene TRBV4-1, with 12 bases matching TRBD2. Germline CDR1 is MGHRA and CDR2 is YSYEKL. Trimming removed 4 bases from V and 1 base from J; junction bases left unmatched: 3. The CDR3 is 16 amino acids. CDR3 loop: CASSPRTSGGTDTQYF. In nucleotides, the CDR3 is TGCGCCAGCAGCCCCCGGACTAGCGGGGGCACAGATACGCAGTATTTT.

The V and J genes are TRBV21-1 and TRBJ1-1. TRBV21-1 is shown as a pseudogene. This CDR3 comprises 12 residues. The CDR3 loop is CASSVTNTEAFF. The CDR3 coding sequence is TGTGCCAGCAGCGTCACGAACACTGAAGCTTTCTTT.

The CDR3 region has the DNA TGTGCCACCAGCAGCAACAACAGGGCGGGCAATCAGCCCCAGCATTTT. This sequence encodes CATSSNNRAGNQPQHF. The chain combines TRBV15 with TRBJ1-5; perhaps TRBD1 as D (6 bases). Trimming removed 3 bases at V and 2 bases at J, with 14 bases between. Per the germline V gene, CDR1 is LNHNV and CDR2 is YYDKDF (reference sequence). The CDR3 spans 16 residues.